This entry describes one T cell receptor (beta chain). Germline CDR1 is LNHDA and CDR2 is SQIVND (reference sequence). The V gene end was trimmed by 8 bases and the J gene end by 7 bases; junction bases not matched to a gene: 10. This CDR3 contains 13 residues. This record belongs to a study of blood T cell repertoires in COVID-19. In the original processing: Amplified reference gene primers provided the basis for estimating nucleated cell counts. TCRdb's copy holds only in-frame clones and misses some; the assay was immunoSEQ multiplex PCR. That table supplies the V and J calls and clone size; D and trimming were determined from the DNA. Of 210,000 or so clones listed, around 80% are singletons.

Sequencing was carried out using peripheral blood. This sequence originates from a man aged 50-59 years with active or convalescent COVID-19. J is TRBJ1-2 and V is TRBV19; 7 positions agree with TRBD1. In nucleotides, the CDR3 is TGTGCCAGTGACTCCACAGGGGCCGGTGGCTACACCTTC. Its translation is CASDSTGAGGYTF.